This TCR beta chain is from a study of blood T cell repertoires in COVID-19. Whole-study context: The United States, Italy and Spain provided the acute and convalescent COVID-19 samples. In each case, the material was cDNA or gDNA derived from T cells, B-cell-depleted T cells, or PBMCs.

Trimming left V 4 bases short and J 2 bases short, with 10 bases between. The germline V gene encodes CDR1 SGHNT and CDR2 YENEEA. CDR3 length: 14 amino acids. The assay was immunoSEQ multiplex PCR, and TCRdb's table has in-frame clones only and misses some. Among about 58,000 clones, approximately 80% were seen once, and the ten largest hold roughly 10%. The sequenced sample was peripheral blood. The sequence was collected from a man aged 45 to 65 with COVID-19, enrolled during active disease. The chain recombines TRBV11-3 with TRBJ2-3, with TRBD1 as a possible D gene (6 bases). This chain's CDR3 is CASSSGAATDTQYF. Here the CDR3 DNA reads TGTGCCAGCAGCTCAGGGGCGGCCACAGATACGCAGTATTTT.